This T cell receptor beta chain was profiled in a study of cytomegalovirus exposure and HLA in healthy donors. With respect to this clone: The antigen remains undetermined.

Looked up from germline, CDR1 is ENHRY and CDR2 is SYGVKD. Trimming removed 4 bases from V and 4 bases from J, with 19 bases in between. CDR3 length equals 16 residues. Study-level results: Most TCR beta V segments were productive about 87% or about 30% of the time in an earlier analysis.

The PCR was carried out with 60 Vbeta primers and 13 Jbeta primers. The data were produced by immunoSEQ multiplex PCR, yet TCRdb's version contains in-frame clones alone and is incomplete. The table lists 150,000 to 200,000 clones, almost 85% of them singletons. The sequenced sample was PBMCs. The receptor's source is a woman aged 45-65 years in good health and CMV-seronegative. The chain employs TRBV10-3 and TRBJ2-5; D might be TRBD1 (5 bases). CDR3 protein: CAISALGKGQGETQYF. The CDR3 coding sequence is TGTGCCATCAGTGCCCTAGGTAAGGGGCAAGGAGAGACCCAGTACTTC.